This paragraph reports one TCR beta chain. This clonotype came up many times. The antigen it recognizes is unknown. No base-level quality is on record; no much larger clone is a single base apart. Ficoll-Paque density gradient centrifugation was used to isolate PBMCs. This specimen comes from a study of T-cell memory formation after mild COVID-19 (dated by TCRdb to 2020 to 2022). Some background on the complete study: TCR sequence clusters from the two donors were largely donor specific. Two young, previously healthy adult volunteers made up the cohort, one male and one female. In a couple of donors, T-cell clones that expanded and contracted after mild COVID-19 were tracked by sequencing TCRalpha and TCRbeta repertoires over time.

Sequencing took place on an Illumina NovaSeq 6000. Using 5'RACE with constant-segment primers, TCRalpha and TCRbeta cDNA libraries were constructed, with sample barcodes and unique molecular identifiers added in the process. Trizol reagent was used to extract RNA from every sample. Amplification of the libraries took two PCR steps, and the second step added a second sample barcode plus Illumina TruSeq adapters. Sequencing of the libraries was done on an Illumina NovaSeq, producing 2 x 150 bp paired-end reads. The original pipeline was this. The reads were demultiplexed and collapsed into UMI-guided consensus sequences using migec v1.2.7. Using mixcr v2.1.11, UMI consensuses were aligned to TRA and TRB V and J templates and then assembled into clonotypes. Clonotypes were classified as expanded or contracted when called significant by both edgeR and NoisET, with noise models trained on biological replicates. For edgeR calls, the thresholds were a false discovery rate-adjusted p below 0.01 and a log2 fold-change of 1. PCA with hierarchical clustering of max-normalized trajectories of the 1000 most abundant clonotypes was used as exploratory dynamics analysis. Separately sequenced CD4+ and CD8+ repertoires were used to assign a CD4 or CD8 phenotype to each responding clone. In TCRdb, the public reads were trimmed at Q25 with fastp and aligned with MiXCR, with productive beta chains retained. Identical CDR3 protein sequences are pooled into one entry, listed with their most common genes and DNA. The V and J calls shown here were made by TCRdb, not taken from the authors' results. This sample holds roughly 320,000 distinct CDR3 sequences; around 28% were observed only once. The leading ten clones occupy approximately 12% of the sample.

The CDR3 has 13 amino acids, counting the end cysteine and phenylalanine. The kept DNA is CDR3 alone, 39 bases in frame from the first base. Trimming at the junction amounts to 0 bases on V and 2 bases on J, and the germline ends lie 3 bases apart. Via the germline V gene, CDR1 is SGHRS and CDR2 YFSETQ. The full study reports these points: Some responding clones were detected in pre-infection memory, suggesting pre-existing cross-reactive memory T cells joined the SARS-CoV-2 response. Contracting CD4+ clones were found mainly in CM and EM memory subsets, while CD8+ clones were enriched in EMRA. From day 15 to 85, contracting clones showed balanced CD4/CD8 phenotypes, whereas a second wave of clones that expanded from day 15 to 37 leaned towards CD4+. SARS-CoV-2 specificity was not confirmed for the second-wave clones peaking on day 37. Only a couple of mild cases were covered by the study, and larger cohorts that include severe cases with pre-infection samples were considered necessary.

Sequenced sample: PBMCs or a T cell subset sorted from them (not recorded which). The TCR was taken from an adult woman who had mild COVID-19 (a few samples of this study predate the infection). The sample titles of this study are shuffled in the database, so cell type and time point are left out; the donor was told from shared clones. The chain was built from TRBV5-1 and TRBJ2-1, with the D gene call left open. The encoded CDR3 is CASSLGTYNEQFF. The sequence in DNA is TGCGCCAGCAGCTTGGGGACCTACAATGAGCAGTTCTTC.